This T cell receptor beta chain derives from a study of glioma-infiltrating T cells. Notes on the study in general: Tissue-blood divergence was below expectation in non-neoplastic patients, above in gliomas.

TCR alpha and beta CDR3 regions were amplified from RNA using iRepertoire nested multiplex PCR. Input was roughly 100-450 ng of tissue mRNA or PBMC total RNA. TCRdb re-derived calls from the multiplex PCR reads in MiXCR, one entry per CDR3 protein. There are approximately 90,000 distinct CDR3 sequences in the sample; about 23% occur only once, and 6.7% lies in the top ten. Concerning this clonotype: Its antigen remains unidentified. Lacking the conserved final phenylalanine or tryptophan, this CDR3 likely reflects a read error.

Sequencing was carried out using glioma tissue, nonneoplastic brain tissue, or PBMCs (not recorded which). This clonotype was obtained from a human donor with low-grade glioma or glioblastoma, undergoing nonglioma brain surgery, or in good health (not recorded which).

CDR3: CSAAFPGASMNTEAFL. The CDR3 DNA reads as TGCAGTGCAGCTTTCCCGGGAGCTTCGATGAACACTGAAGCTTTCCTT. The chain recombines TRBV20-1 with TRBJ1-1, with D uncertain. V lost 6 bases and J 0 bases, leaving 20 bases between the germline ends. CDR3 length: 16 amino acids. Germline CDR1 reads DFQATT; CDR2 reads SNEGSKA (reference sequence).